This TCR beta chain derives from a study of blood T cell repertoires in COVID-19. Study-wide context: Donors in the United States, Italy and Spain gave samples during acute or convalescent COVID-19. T cells, B-cell-depleted T cells, or PBMCs provided the cDNA or gDNA that served as material.

Study processing details: Reference gene primer amplification gave estimated nucleated cell counts. Repertoires were generated with immunoSEQ multiplex PCR, while TCRdb's copy carries only in-frame clones and drops some. Clone size and V and J calls were adopted from that table, with D and trimming inferred from the DNA. Among about 220,000 clones listed, 82% were seen once. The CDR3 is 15 residues long. V lost 0 bases and J lost 8, with 13 bases in between. Germline CDR1 reads LNHDA; CDR2 reads SQIVND (reference sequence). This clone was observed once. Material: peripheral blood. This TCR was recovered from a woman aged 80 or over with acute or convalescent COVID-19. The chain links TRBV19 to TRBJ1-4; D perhaps matches TRBD1 (5 bases). This chain's CDR3 is CASSIDPDRGEKLFF. Here the CDR3 DNA reads TGTGCCAGTAGTATAGATCCCGACAGAGGAGAAAAACTGTTTTTT.